This T cell receptor (beta chain) was obtained from a study of T cell responses to AZD1222 COVID-19 vaccine. Study-wide results and limits: Repertoire sampling occurred only after the peak T cell response. Across the whole spike, CD4 TCRs peaked at regions 160-218 and 743-854. There were mostly white British donors and more females than males, and clonal diversity was possibly underestimated.

Here immunoSEQ multiplex PCR was the method, and the copy in TCRdb shows in-frame clones only, minus some. The sample has under 70,000 clones, 70% to 90% seen once. V dropped 3 bases and J dropped 2 bases, with 23 bases sitting between them. Per germline, CDR1 MGHRA and CDR2 YSYEKL. The CDR3 is 19 amino acids. Details on this clone: The antigen remains undetermined.

This TCR was recovered from an adult who received the AZD1222 COVID-19 vaccine. The chain has TRBV4-1 and TRBJ1-5, with D uncertain. The sequences come from peripheral blood, collected 28 days after the second AZD1222 dose. CDR3 region: CASSHHTEDVFRGNQPQHF. CDR3 bases: TGCGCCAGCAGCCATCACACAGAGGATGTTTTTCGGGGCAATCAGCCCCAGCATTTT.